Listed below are T cell receptor beta chains from one sample, sequenced in a study of cytomegalovirus exposure and HLA in healthy donors. Generated by immunoSEQ multiplex PCR, the TCRdb table keeps only in-frame clones and is missing some. The sample shows over 200,000 clones, approximately 82% of them seen only once. The sequenced material came from PBMCs. Source of these receptors: a woman aged 18-29 years in good health and CMV-seronegative. Both conserved end residues are part of each CDR3. A D gene is named only where the DNA matches it firmly. A row's size may be missing; if present it is once, few, many or a size class.

d_call j_call v_call clone_size cdr3_aa cdr3_nt
TRBD2 TRBJ2-3 TRBV9 NA CASSVVDSGGVTDTQYF TGTGCCAGCAGCGTAGTGGATAGCGGGGGGGTCACAGATACGCAGTATTTT
TRBD1 TRBJ1-4 TRBV2 NA CASSMGTVGEKLFF TGTGCCAGCAGCATGGGGACAGTTGGGGAAAAACTGTTTTTT
NA TRBJ1-1 TRBV5-6 NA CASSFGGTEAFF TGTGCCAGCAGCTTTGGCGGTACTGAAGCTTTCTTT
TRBD1 TRBJ2-6 TRBV9 few CASSLGQGSSGANVLTF TGTGCCAGCAGCCTAGGACAGGGGAGCTCTGGGGCCAACGTCCTGACTTTC
NA TRBJ2-3 TRBV27 NA CASSLMGGPTDTQYF TGTGCCAGCAGTTTAATGGGGGGCCCCACAGATACGCAGTATTTT
NA TRBJ1-2 TRBV6-1 NA CASSEAGTYGYTF TGTGCCAGCAGTGAAGCTGGGACGTATGGCTACACCTTC
NA TRBJ2-7 TRBV5-1 NA CASRLEGSYEQYF TGCGCCAGCAGATTGGAGGGCTCCTACGAGCAGTACTTC
NA TRBJ1-4 TRBV4-2 NA CASSQTHEKLFF TGTGCCAGCAGCCAAACACATGAAAAACTGTTTTTT
TRBD2 TRBJ2-1 TRBV6-5 NA CASSSRVPSGRGEQFF TGTGCCAGCAGTTCAAGAGTGCCTAGCGGGAGAGGTGAGCAGTTCTTC
NA TRBJ2-1 TRBV28 NA CASSLTGNEQFF TGTGCCAGCAGCCTCACAGGGAATGAGCAGTTCTTC
NA TRBJ1-2 TRBV6-5 NA CASSYVRGGYGYTF TGTGCCAGCAGTTACGTCAGGGGAGGCTATGGCTACACCTTC
NA TRBJ2-2 TRBV5-4 once CASSLERLNTGELFF TGTGCCAGCAGCTTGGAGCGGTTGAACACCGGGGAGCTGTTTTTT
NA TRBJ2-1 TRBV9 NA CASSGSRQFF TGTGCCAGCAGCGGAAGCCGGCAGTTCTTC
NA TRBJ2-1 TRBV5-1 few CASSLEGNNEQFF TGCGCCAGCAGCTTGGAGGGAAACAATGAGCAGTTCTTC
NA TRBJ2-5 TRBV6-5 NA CASSLRKHQETQYF TGTGCCAGCAGTTTGAGGAAACACCAAGAGACCCAGTACTTC
NA TRBJ1-1 TRBV13 NA CASSPRGANTEAFF TGTGCCAGCAGCCCCAGGGGAGCGAACACTGAAGCTTTCTTT